The 11 T cell receptor beta chains listed next were all sequenced from one sample in a study of cytomegalovirus exposure and HLA in healthy donors. PCR employed 60 Vbeta and 13 Jbeta primers. The table came from immunoSEQ multiplex PCR; TCRdb's copy has only in-frame clones and leaves some out. Of some 170,000 clones in the sample, 8.5% to 10% were seen once. The sequenced material came from PBMCs. These receptors came from a woman aged 25-40 years in good health and CMV-seropositive.

In this sample, this clone turned up a few times. V is TRBV7-9 and J is TRBJ2-1, with 7 bases fitting TRBD2. Losses at the gene ends were 2 bases for V and 7 bases for J; bases not matched to a gene: 8. From germline, CDR1 is SEHNR and CDR2 FQNEAQ (reference sequence). The length of the CDR3 is 15 residues. Written as DNA, the CDR3 is TGTGCCAGCAGCTTACGGACGGGAGGCCAAAATGAGCAGTTCTTC. As protein: CASSLRTGGQNEQFF.

Only a few counts were recorded for this clone. This sequence joins TRBV30 and TRBJ1-2; D gene unclear. Trimming cost V 4 bases and J 5 bases, with 14 bases left between them. Germline CDR1 is GTSNPN and CDR2 is SVGIG (reference sequence). The CDR3 sequence is 13 residues long. In DNA, the CDR3 is TGTGCCTGGACCACCACTGCGCCGTATGGCTACACCTTC. This translates into CAWTTTAPYGYTF.

The V and J genes are TRBV15 and TRBJ2-5; TRBD2 agrees at 7 bases. CDR3 length equals 16 residues. Losses at the gene ends were 3 bases for V and 5 bases for J; bases not matched to a gene: 12. The germline V gene has CDR1 LNHNV and CDR2 YYDKDF (reference sequence). The CDR3 bases are TGTGCCACCAGCAGGGTTTCGGCGGGAGTAGCGGAGACCCAGTACTTC. It encodes CATSRVSAGVAETQYF.

V and J are TRBV5-1 and TRBJ2-5, with D possibly being TRBD2 (6 bases). Trimming took 1 base from V and 5 from J, leaving 18 bases between them. The germline V gene encodes CDR1 SGHRS and CDR2 YFSETQ. The CDR3 runs 16 residues. CDR3 loop: CASSLSGSALGETQYF. CDR3 nucleotides: TGCGCCAGCAGCTTGTCCGGGAGCGCCTTGGGGGAGACCCAGTACTTC.

The V gene is TRBV30, the J gene TRBJ2-5; D might be TRBD2 (5 bases). CDR1 is GTSNPN and CDR2 is SVGIG in the germline V gene (reference sequence). V lost 0 bases, J lost 5 bases, and 7 bases lay in between. CDR3 length: 12 amino acids. CDR3 sequence: CAWSVRRETQYF. Written as DNA, the CDR3 is TGTGCCTGGAGTGTTAGGAGGGAGACCCAGTACTTC.

In this sample, this clone turned up a few times. The rearrangement uses TRBV7-9 and TRBJ1-2; D uncertain. This CDR3 contains 12 residues. Germline V gene sequence: CDR1 SEHNR, CDR2 FQNEAQ (reference sequence). The V and J ends lost 1 base and 5 bases respectively, with 5 bases between them. As DNA, the CDR3 is TGTGCCAGCAGCTTAGATCGTTATGGCTACACCTTC. Translating gives CASSLDRYGYTF.

This clone was seen a few times. The genes are TRBV21-1 and TRBJ2-5; no check of the table's D call, TRBD2, against the DNA was made. TRBV21-1 is recorded as a pseudogene. The CDR3 length is 17 residues. The CDR3 coding sequence is TGTGCCAGCAGCAAAACCCGTGGCCCGGGGGGAGTGGGGACCCAGTACTTC. Translating gives CASSKTRGPGGVGTQYF.

This clone was counted only a few times. V and J are TRBV6-6 and TRBJ1-2; maybe TRBD1 (6 bases). Germline lookup yields CDR1 MNHNY and CDR2 SVGAGI (reference sequence). V shed 3 bases and J shed 2 bases, with 7 bases lying between them. This CDR3 region has 13 residues. CDR3 sequence (DNA): TGTGCCAGCAGTTATACAGGGAACTATGGCTACACCTTC. Translation gives CASSYTGNYGYTF.

This rearrangement joins TRBV27 to TRBJ1-2, with D maybe TRBD1 (5 bases). The germline gives CDR1 MNHEY, CDR2 SMNVEV (reference sequence). This CDR3 region has 14 residues. Trimming took 4 bases from V and 7 from J, leaving 16 bases between them. This CDR3 reads CASSYGGSAGGYTF. The CDR3 region has the DNA TGTGCCAGCAGTTACGGGGGATCGGCGGGTGGCTACACCTTC.

The gene calls are TRBV5-1 and TRBJ1-2, with D maybe TRBD1 (5 bases). Germline V gene lookup returns CDR1 SGHRS and CDR2 YFSETQ. The CDR3 loop spans 14 amino acids. The V end lost 4 bases, the J end lost 0 bases, and 10 bases lay between the germline ends. CDR3 sequence: CASSTTVPNYGYTF. Written as DNA, the CDR3 is TGCGCCAGCAGCACGACAGTACCTAACTATGGCTACACCTTC.

The CDR3 region has the DNA TGCGCCAGCAGTGAGGGACTAGCCTACAATGAGCAGTTCTTC. This encodes CASSEGLAYNEQFF. This chain connects TRBV10-1 to TRBJ2-1; 7 bases are shared with TRBD2. This CDR3 region has 14 residues. J gave up 2 bases and V 2 bases, and 0 bases lay outside the gene matches. The germline V gene encodes CDR1 WNHNN and CDR2 SYGVQD (reference sequence).